The sequence of this T cell receptor (beta chain) was determined in a study of blood T cell repertoires in COVID-19. The overall study: The United States, Italy and Spain were the sources of the acute and convalescent COVID-19 samples. T cells, B-cell-depleted T cells, or PBMCs supplied cDNA or gDNA.

The V segment lost 3 bases and the J segment 0 bases; nucleotides outside the gene matches: 2. This CDR3 is 16 amino acids long. Germline V gene data show CDR1 as MNHNS and CDR2 as SASEGT. TCRdb's copy holds only in-frame clones and misses some; the assay was immunoSEQ multiplex PCR. This table has some 170,000 clones, 75% to 90% appearing once. This sequence originates from a woman in her fifties or sixties with acute or convalescent COVID-19. The V and J genes are TRBV6-1 and TRBJ2-2, with 9 bases fitting TRBD2. Sequenced input: peripheral blood. The CDR3 DNA reads as TGTGCCAGCAGTGACAGCGGGAGGCCGAACACCGGGGAGCTGTTTTTT. This sequence encodes CASSDSGRPNTGELFF.